This T cell receptor beta chain was documented in a study of shared clonotypes between healthy human individuals. TCRdb keeps only in-frame clones here, not all; method: immunoSEQ multiplex PCR. The sample includes about 2 million clones, about 94% of them seen just once. Findings of the study overall: Some naive CD4 clonotypes, approximately 4.5%, turned up in common across several donors. A limitation of the genetic and exposure-history diversity represented arose from few donors. Memory subsets generally showed smaller estimated richness than naive subsets did.

Only CD45RO-negative cells positively selected for CCR7 counted as naive CD8 cells, so terminally differentiated effector memory CD45RA+ cells were excluded. Adults of Caucasian background living in Nashville, Tennessee made up all donors. On this clone itself: The target antigen is unknown.

Germline-derived CDR1 and CDR2 are MNHNS and SASEGT. V lost 4 bases, J lost 1 base, and 4 bases stayed unmatched. The CDR3 sequence is 14 residues long. This receptor was obtained from a man between 18 and 29 years old in good health. Sequences were obtained from naive CD8+ T cells sorted from blood. The chain couples TRBV6-1 to TRBJ2-7, with 7 bases that match TRBD2. The CDR3 here is CASSVYSGSYEQYF. The CDR3 DNA reads TGTGCCAGCAGTGTGTATAGCGGGTCCTACGAGCAGTACTTC.